This TCR beta chain was sequenced for a study of chemoradiotherapy in HPV16-positive cancers. As for the study in general: Candidate HPV-specific T-cell clones and common TCR motifs came from functional assays in a couple of HPV16-positive patients. The study's findings and limits: Candidate HPV-specific clones and E7-related TCR motifs grew in tumor during treatment. The functional HPV-specific definition rests on just two HPV16-positive patients.

Worth noting for this clone: Its specificity is not known.

Germline V gene lookup returns CDR1 SGHAT and CDR2 FQNNGV. V was shortened by 2 bases and J by 8 bases, with 18 bases between the two germline ends. This CDR3 contains 15 residues. Generated by immunoSEQ multiplex PCR, the TCRdb table keeps only in-frame clones and is missing some. The table includes about 5,400 clones, about 79% detected once. This chain uses TRBV11-2 with TRBJ1-1, with D maybe TRBD1 (5 bases). The material was obtained from a patient who underwent chemoradiotherapy. The TCR comes from a human donor with HPV-associated anogenital cancer. The CDR3 spells CASSLIGGRGTEAFF. The CDR3 DNA sequence: TGTGCCAGCAGCTTAATAGGTGGACGGGGGACCGAAGCTTTCTTT.